The subject of this entry is one TCR beta chain. Antigen: not known. The sample is drawn from a study of shared clonotypes between healthy human individuals. Clones were read by immunoSEQ multiplex PCR, and TCRdb kept only the in-frame ones, dropping some. The data contain around 2.1 million clones, 93% of them seen just once; the ten biggest clones take up under 2%. This CDR3 spans 15 amino acids. J lost 4 bases, V lost 3 bases, and 5 bases had no gene match. CDR1 is SGHDN, CDR2 FVKESK, per germline. Naive CD8 cells, CD45RO-negative and positively selected for CCR7, excluded terminally differentiated effector memory CD45RA+ cells. Study outcomes and limitations: Larger estimated richness was generally seen in naive subsets than in memory subsets. Though the depth was large, rarefaction showed that sorted-subset sequencing was incomplete. Sharing across four donors was highest in naive CD4 (around 5%) and lowest in memory CD8 (around 0.4%).

Material for sequencing was naive CD8+ T cells from PBMCs. The TCR comes from a man between 18 and 35 years old in good health. Some clones in this sample may be carry-over from other donors' samples. This chain connects TRBV14 to TRBJ2-3; 9 nucleotides line up with TRBD2. As DNA, the CDR3 is TGTGCCAGCAGCCAGACTAGCGGTATGGCAGATACGCAGTATTTT. Translated, it gives CASSQTSGMADTQYF. Drawing the rest from reference TRBV14 and TRBJ2-3, the complete variable domain is EAGVTQFPSHSVIEKGQTVTLRCDPISGHDNLYWYRRVMGKEIKFLLHFVKESKQDESGMPNNRFLAERTGGTYSTLKVQPAELEDSGVYFCASSQTSGMADTQYFGPGTRLTVL.